This TCR beta chain comes out of a study of T cells in Graves' hyperthyroidism and ophthalmopathy. Findings and caveats of the study: A model of 13 V-J features distinguished ophthalmopathy from stable hyperthyroidism.

Patients with uncontrolled infections, other autoimmune diseases, pregnancy or lactation were excluded. The source of the PBMCs was around 10 ml of fresh peripheral blood. Germline CDR1 reads SGHRS; CDR2 reads YFSETQ. V shed 0 bases and J shed 1 base, with 13 bases lying between them. The CDR3 sequence is 16 residues long. In the case of this clonotype: What it binds is unknown.

TCR beta CDR3 regions were amplified from RNA transcripts. HTBI primers were the set used in a first-round RT-PCR of the TCR CDR3. TCRdb analysed the multiplex PCR reads with MiXCR anew, one entry per CDR3 protein. The table has under 350,000 distinct CDR3 sequences, 17% seen once. The origin of this receptor is a woman aged 55 to 70 with Graves' ophthalmopathy. The source material was blood. The rearrangement links TRBV5-1 to TRBJ2-5; perhaps TRBD1 as D (5 bases). CDR3 nucleotides: TGCGCCAGCAGCTTGGGGGTGGGGCCCCCCCAAGAGACCCAGTACTTC. Translated, it gives CASSLGVGPPQETQYF. Combining the CDR3 with reference TRBV5-1 and TRBJ2-5 gives the whole variable domain KAGVTQTPRYLIKTRGQQVTLSCSPISGHRSVSWYQQTPGQGLQFLFEYFSETQRNKGNFPGRFSGRQFSNSRSEMNVSTLELGDSALYLCASSLGVGPPQETQYFGPGTRLLVL.